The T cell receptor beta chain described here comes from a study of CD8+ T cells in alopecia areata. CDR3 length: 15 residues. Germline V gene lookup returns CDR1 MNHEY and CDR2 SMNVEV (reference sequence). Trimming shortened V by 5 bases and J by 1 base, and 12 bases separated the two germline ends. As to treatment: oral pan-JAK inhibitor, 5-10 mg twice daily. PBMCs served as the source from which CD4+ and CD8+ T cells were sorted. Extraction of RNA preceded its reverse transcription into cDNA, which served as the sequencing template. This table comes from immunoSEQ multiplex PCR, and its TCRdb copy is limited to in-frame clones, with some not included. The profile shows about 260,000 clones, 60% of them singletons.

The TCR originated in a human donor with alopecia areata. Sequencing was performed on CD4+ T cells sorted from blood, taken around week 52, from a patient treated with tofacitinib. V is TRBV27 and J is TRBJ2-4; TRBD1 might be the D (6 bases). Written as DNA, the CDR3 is TGTGCCAGCAGTCAATACAGGGTGGCCAAAAACATTCAGTACTTC. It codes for CASSQYRVAKNIQYF.